A selection of T cell receptor beta chains follows, all from one sample in a study of cytomegalovirus exposure and HLA in healthy donors. TCRdb's table, derived via immunoSEQ multiplex PCR, lists solely in-frame clones and lacks some. The table for this sample gives 38,000 or so clones. Source material: PBMCs. Receptors were obtained from a man aged 35-49 years in good health and CMV-seropositive. CDR3s include the opening cysteine and the closing phenylalanine or tryptophan.

v_call: TRBV6-6; j_call: TRBJ1-2; cdr3_aa: CASRTSTGVRGYTF
v_call: TRBV9; j_call: TRBJ2-3; cdr3_aa: CASRRGGGFTDTQYF
v_call: TRBV2; j_call: .; cdr3_aa: CASRFTSDSYEQYF
v_call: TRBV15; j_call: TRBJ2-7; cdr3_aa: CATKGIDRDYEQYF
v_call: TRBV15; j_call: TRBJ1-5; cdr3_aa: CATSRDRGNQPQHF
v_call: TRBV11-3; j_call: TRBJ2-7; cdr3_aa: CASSFPTSGSYEQYF
v_call: TRBV6-5; j_call: TRBJ1-1; cdr3_aa: CASSSRRVDKVEAFF
v_call: TRBV15; j_call: TRBJ2-7; cdr3_aa: CATSRDRAGRSLSYEQYF
v_call: TRBV9; j_call: TRBJ1-1; cdr3_aa: CASSGTPNTEAFF
v_call: TRBV5-8; j_call: TRBJ2-3; cdr3_aa: CANARDLNTDTQYF
v_call: TRBV29-1; j_call: TRBJ1-2; cdr3_aa: CSAYREGRGYTF
v_call: TRBV6-1; j_call: TRBJ1-5; cdr3_aa: CASSEVPTFGSNQPQHF
v_call: TRBV19; j_call: TRBJ2-1; cdr3_aa: CASSLTPSSYNEQFF
v_call: TRBV2; j_call: TRBJ2-7; cdr3_aa: CASRGDPSYEQYF
v_call: TRBV5-1; j_call: TRBJ2-2; cdr3_aa: CASSLGGSENTGELFF
v_call: TRBV19; j_call: TRBJ1-5; cdr3_aa: CASKGGTGDLYSNQPQHF
v_call: TRBV5-6; j_call: TRBJ1-4; cdr3_aa: CASSLTGGLNEKLFF
v_call: TRBV27; j_call: TRBJ2-3; cdr3_aa: CASNSAGGINTQYF
v_call: TRBV7-9; j_call: TRBJ1-2; cdr3_aa: CASSLLLGGYTF
v_call: TRBV9; j_call: TRBJ2-7; cdr3_aa: CASSVGDNYEQYF
v_call: TRBV27; j_call: TRBJ2-5; cdr3_aa: CASSMGQQETQYF
v_call: TRBV10-1; j_call: TRBJ2-1; cdr3_aa: CASSPLPAGGAVTYNEQFF
v_call: TRBV7-2; j_call: TRBJ1-1; cdr3_aa: CASRQGGSTEAFF
v_call: TRBV4-1; j_call: TRBJ1-5; cdr3_aa: CASSQRRVSNQPQHF
v_call: TRBV12-5; j_call: TRBJ2-7; cdr3_aa: CASGLGQGSPSEQYF
v_call: TRBV30; j_call: TRBJ2-1; cdr3_aa: CAWSVGGRGEQFF
v_call: TRBV21-1; j_call: TRBJ2-3; cdr3_aa: CASSTDGTGGMNTQYF
v_call: TRBV18; j_call: TRBJ2-3; cdr3_aa: CASSPPNEGNPGDTQYF
v_call: TRBV5-1; j_call: TRBJ2-1; cdr3_aa: CASSLGAGSSEQFF
v_call: TRBV5-1; j_call: TRBJ2-5; cdr3_aa: CASSPTGNSETQYF
v_call: TRBV5-1; j_call: TRBJ1-4; cdr3_aa: CASSWDTTTNEKLFF
v_call: TRBV10-3; j_call: TRBJ2-7; cdr3_aa: CAISDPGVAAYEQYF
v_call: TRBV7-2; j_call: TRBJ2-2; cdr3_aa: CASSQIPGTGELFF
v_call: TRBV19; j_call: TRBJ2-7; cdr3_aa: CASAKRSGSYEQYF
v_call: TRBV12-2; j_call: TRBJ1-6; cdr3_aa: CASRPRDSLENSPLHF
v_call: TRBV10-3; j_call: TRBJ2-1; cdr3_aa: CAIGVAGDLEQFF
v_call: TRBV9; j_call: TRBJ1-6; cdr3_aa: CASGGSSPLHF
v_call: TRBV29-1; j_call: .; cdr3_aa: CSVPGTDSYEQYF
v_call: TRBV7-9; j_call: TRBJ2-2; cdr3_aa: CASSPLASHGELFF
v_call: TRBV9; j_call: TRBJ2-3; cdr3_aa: CASSSGLAGVHTDTQYF
v_call: TRBV7-9; j_call: TRBJ2-3; cdr3_aa: CASSTLADTQYF
v_call: TRBV7-9; j_call: TRBJ1-4; cdr3_aa: CASSQGTGATNEKLFF
v_call: TRBV6-1; j_call: TRBJ1-2; cdr3_aa: CASRSTGAFYGYTF
v_call: TRBV4-3; j_call: TRBJ2-7; cdr3_aa: CASSHSGTSGEQYF
v_call: TRBV19; j_call: TRBJ2-5; cdr3_aa: CASSYLLAEGPATQYF
v_call: TRBV27; j_call: TRBJ1-2; cdr3_aa: CASSFSWPAVGYTF
v_call: TRBV5-4; j_call: TRBJ2-7; cdr3_aa: CASSLGGSGRGEQYF